Following are 13 T cell receptor beta chains from one sample sequenced in a study of blood T cell repertoires in COVID-19. The assay was immunoSEQ multiplex PCR, and TCRdb's table has in-frame clones only and misses some. The data show about 130,000 clones, roughly 77% seen once. The specimen sequenced was peripheral blood. The receptor set was obtained from a woman between 70 and 85 years old with COVID-19, enrolled during active disease.

This rearrangement joins TRBV7-2 to TRBJ2-3; D is unresolved. The germline gives CDR1 SGHTA, CDR2 FQGNSA. V was shortened by 1 base and J by 2 bases, with 7 bases between the two germline ends. The CDR3 consists of 14 residues. The CDR3 reads CASSLETNTDTQYF. CDR3 DNA sequence: TGTGCCAGCAGCTTAGAAACTAACACAGATACGCAGTATTTT.

The chain employs TRBV2 and TRBJ2-3; perhaps TRBD1 as D (6 bases). Germline assignment: CDR1 SNHLY and CDR2 FYNNEI. V lost 7 bases and J 0 bases, leaving 14 bases between the germline ends. This CDR3 comprises 15 residues. The CDR3 is CASTTGTRSTDTQYF. The CDR3 DNA sequence: TGTGCCAGCACCACCGGGACACGGAGCACAGATACGCAGTATTTT. The entire variable domain, with the rest obtained from reference TRBV2 and TRBJ2-3, is as follows: EPEVTQTPSHQVTQMGQEVILRCVPISNHLYFYWYRQILGQKVEFLVSFYNNEISEKSEIFDDQFSVERPDGSNFTLKIRSTKLEDSAMYFCASTTGTRSTDTQYFGPGTRLTVL.

V gene TRBV30 combines with J gene TRBJ2-4; D is unclear. The V end lost 3 bases, the J end lost 5 bases, and 8 bases lay between the germline ends. Germline V gene data show CDR1 as GTSNPN and CDR2 as SVGIG (reference sequence). This CDR3 comprises 12 residues. This CDR3 is CAWSPVENIQYF. CDR3 sequence (DNA): TGTGCCTGGAGCCCCGTTGAAAACATTCAGTACTTC.

This clone was recorded a few times. The chain joins TRBV15 to TRBJ1-5; the D gene is possibly TRBD1 (6 bases). The CDR3 sequence is 16 residues long. V was trimmed by 5 bases and J by 0 bases, leaving 14 bases between them. Germline-derived CDR1 and CDR2 are LNHNV and YYDKDF (reference sequence). CDR3 coding DNA: TGTGCCACCAGCGGCCGGGACACTTATAGCAATCAGCCCCAGCATTTT. Encoded protein: CATSGRDTYSNQPQHF. The full variable domain, rest sourced from reference TRBV15 and TRBJ1-5, is DAMVIQNPRYQVTQFGKPVTLSCSQTLNHNVMYWYQQKSSQAPKLLFHYYDKDFNNEADTPDNFQSRRPNTSFCFLDIRSPGLGDTAMYLCATSGRDTYSNQPQHFGDGTRLSIL.

V and J are TRBV4-2 and TRBJ2-3; D unclear. This CDR3 is 15 amino acids long. Germline V gene sequence: CDR1 LGHNA, CDR2 YNFKEQ. Trimming stripped 2 bases from V and 1 base from J, with 10 bases between. The CDR3, as DNA: TGTGCCAGCAGCCAAACATTTCTAGGCACAGATACGCAGTATTTT. Residues: CASSQTFLGTDTQYF.

V is TRBV4-3 and J is TRBJ2-6, with a weak D call TRBD1 (5 bases). With 1 base removed from V and 4 bases from J, the gap between germline ends came to 14 bases. The CDR3 is made up of 17 amino acids. CDR1 is LGHNA and CDR2 is YSLEER in the germline V gene. CDR3 coding DNA: TGCGCCAGCAGCCAAGGGGTTACGACAGCCGGGGCCAACGTCCTGACTTTC. This encodes CASSQGVTTAGANVLTF.

The V call is TRBV28, the J call TRBJ1-4, with D tentatively TRBD1 (6 bases). The germline gives CDR1 MDHEN, CDR2 SYDVKM. The CDR3 length is 13 residues. V shed 10 bases and J shed 4 bases, with 13 bases lying between them. CDR3 protein: CATQRTVNEKLFF. DNA for the CDR3: TGTGCCACCCAACGGACAGTTAATGAAAAACTGTTTTTT.

The CDR3 region is CASSYSRDRGNGYTF. The CDR3 bases are TGTGCCAGCAGTTACTCGAGGGACAGGGGGAATGGCTACACCTTC. The chain uses TRBV6-6 and TRBJ1-2; 11 bases line up with TRBD1. Germline CDR1 reads MNHNY; CDR2 reads SVGAGI (reference sequence). Germline trimming cut 0 bases from V and 6 bases from J; bases unmatched to any gene: 3. This CDR3 comprises 15 residues.

This chain connects TRBV6-5 to TRBJ1-3; D is undetermined. Germline CDR1 is MNHEY and CDR2 is SVGAGI. The CDR3 sequence is 13 residues long. Trimming took 2 bases from V and 3 from J, leaving 5 bases between them. CDR3 in amino acids: CASSYGFGNTIYF. The CDR3 DNA reads as TGTGCCAGCAGTTACGGCTTTGGAAACACCATATATTTT.

The rearrangement links TRBV5-1 to TRBJ2-3; 11 positions agree with TRBD2. This CDR3 contains 17 residues. Germline-derived CDR1 and CDR2 are SGHRS and YFSETQ. Losses at the gene ends were 3 bases for V and 1 base for J; bases not matched to a gene: 7. The CDR3 DNA reads as TGCGCCAGCAGCTCTCTAGCGGGGGGCAGAGGCACAGATACGCAGTATTTT. It specifies CASSSLAGGRGTDTQYF. Drawing the rest from reference TRBV5-1 and TRBJ2-3, the complete variable domain is KAGVTQTPRYLIKTRGQQVTLSCSPISGHRSVSWYQQTPGQGLQFLFEYFSETQRNKGNFPGRFSGRQFSNSRSEMNVSTLELGDSALYLCASSSLAGGRGTDTQYFGPGTRLTVL.

The chain carries TRBV2 and TRBJ2-3, with D tentatively TRBD1 (5 bases). This CDR3 is 15 amino acids long. Germline-derived CDR1 and CDR2 are SNHLY and FYNNEI. V lost 8 bases and J 2 bases, leaving 17 bases between the germline ends. The CDR3 here is CASGVQGRVTDTQYF. The CDR3 DNA reads TGTGCCAGCGGTGTTCAGGGCAGGGTCACAGATACGCAGTATTTT. The full variable domain, in which reference TRBV2 and TRBJ2-3 provide the parts outside the CDR3, is EPEVTQTPSHQVTQMGQEVILRCVPISNHLYFYWYRQILGQKVEFLVSFYNNEISEKSEIFDDQFSVERPDGSNFTLKIRSTKLEDSAMYFCASGVQGRVTDTQYFGPGTRLTVL.

J is TRBJ2-1 and V is TRBV3-1 (or the pseudogene TRBV3-2); 11 bases are a match to TRBD2. The V segment lost 2 bases and the J segment 7 bases; nucleotides outside the gene matches: 4. Germline V gene sequence: CDR1 LGHDT, CDR2 YNNKEL (reference sequence). This CDR3 is 15 amino acids long. CDR3 nucleotides: TGTGCCAGCAGCCAACTAGCGGGGGGCATTAATGAGCAGTTCTTC. It is translated as CASSQLAGGINEQFF.

This chain connects TRBV30 to TRBJ2-7; 7 bases are shared with TRBD1. The trim removed 2 bases at V and 2 bases at J, leaving 9 bases unmatched. Germline V gene lookup returns CDR1 GTSNPN and CDR2 SVGIG (reference sequence). This CDR3 region has 15 residues. CDR3 protein: CAWSYPGTDPYEQYF. CDR3 coding DNA: TGTGCCTGGAGTTACCCCGGGACAGATCCCTACGAGCAGTACTTC.